Here is one T cell receptor beta chain with its context. Its antigen is currently unknown. This sample is drawn from a study of cytomegalovirus exposure and HLA in healthy donors. The CDR3 contains 14 residues. In germline, CDR1 is MNHEY, CDR2 SVGAGI. Trimming took off 5 bases at V and 2 bases at J, with 10 bases between the two ends. Both 60 Vbeta primers and 13 Jbeta primers went into the PCR. The table came from immunoSEQ multiplex PCR; TCRdb's copy has only in-frame clones and leaves some out. This table holds about 180,000 clones, 85% found once. Study-wide points: When a later analysis was performed, an Asian-associated ancestry cluster reportedly had fewer N-insertions than the approximately 700-donor mean.

Sequencing used PBMCs. The clonotype comes from a boy younger than 10 in good health and CMV-seronegative. The rearrangement joins TRBV6-5 to TRBJ1-3; TRBD1 is a possible D gene (6 bases). This chain's CDR3 is CASSEQGTGNTIYF. The CDR3 DNA sequence: TGTGCCAGCAGTGAACAGGGCACTGGAAACACCATATATTTT.